The 14 T cell receptor beta chains reported below all come from one sample, sequenced in a study of blood T cell repertoires in COVID-19. The data were produced by immunoSEQ multiplex PCR, yet TCRdb's version contains in-frame clones alone and is incomplete. The table has a few hundred thousand clones, 88% seen once. Sequenced material: peripheral blood. The receptors stem from a woman between 50 and 59 years old with COVID-19, enrolled during active disease.

The chain joins TRBV3-1 (or the pseudogene TRBV3-2) to TRBJ2-7; weak D call: TRBD1 (5 bases). The germline CDR1 and CDR2 sequences are LGHDT and YNNKEL (reference sequence). The V gene lost 0 bases and the J gene lost 0 bases, with 15 bases spanning the gap. This CDR3 spans 17 amino acids. The CDR3 here is CASSQDWAGSASYEQYF. For the CDR3, the DNA is TGTGCCAGCAGCCAAGATTGGGCAGGGTCAGCCTCCTACGAGCAGTACTTC.

The chain uses TRBV7-9 and TRBJ2-7; TRBD1 might be the D (6 bases). Germline lookup yields CDR1 SEHNR and CDR2 FQNEAQ (reference sequence). Deletions cut 5 bases from V and 0 bases from J, with 17 bases between. This CDR3 is 16 amino acids long. The CDR3 DNA is TGTGCCAGCAGCCCTTCCGGGACAACTAGCTCCTACGAGCAGTACTTC. It specifies CASSPSGTTSSYEQYF. The entire variable domain, with the rest obtained from reference TRBV7-9 and TRBJ2-7, is as follows: DTGVSQNPRHKITKRGQNVTFRCDPISEHNRLYWYRQTLGQGPEFLTYFQNEAQLEKSRLLSDRFSAERPKGSFSTLEIQRTEQGDSAMYLCASSPSGTTSSYEQYFGPGTRLTVT.

This clone has only one observation. V usage is TRBV5-1 and J usage is TRBJ1-4; TRBD1 is a possible D gene (5 bases). Germline V gene sequence: CDR1 SGHRS, CDR2 YFSETQ. The ends were cut back, 4 bases at V and 5 bases at J, with 12 bases in the middle. This CDR3 is 14 amino acids long. CDR3 sequence: CASSTTAANEKLFF. The CDR3 region has the DNA TGCGCCAGCAGCACGACAGCAGCAAATGAAAAACTGTTTTTT.

CDR3 amino acids: CASSLALGQGAMVTF. CDR3 DNA sequence: TGTGCCAGCAGCTTAGCGTTGGGACAGGGGGCAATGGTTACCTTC. The chain employs TRBV7-8 and TRBJ1-2; 12 bases align to TRBD1. From germline, CDR1 is SGHVS and CDR2 FQNEAQ. V lost 0 bases and J lost 14; bases outside the gene matches: 10. There are 15 residues in the CDR3.

The rearrangement uses TRBV5-1 and TRBJ1-1, with unresolved D. Germline V gene sequence: CDR1 SGHRS, CDR2 YFSETQ. The V end lost 0 bases, the J end lost 6 bases, and 9 bases lay between the germline ends. CDR3 length: 13 amino acids. CDR3 in amino acids: CASSLGNRAEAFF. In DNA, the CDR3 is TGCGCCAGCAGCTTGGGCAACCGGGCTGAAGCTTTCTTT. Together with reference TRBV5-1 and TRBJ1-1, the CDR3 gives the full variable domain: KAGVTQTPRYLIKTRGQQVTLSCSPISGHRSVSWYQQTPGQGLQFLFEYFSETQRNKGNFPGRFSGRQFSNSRSEMNVSTLELGDSALYLCASSLGNRAEAFFGQGTRLTVV.

This chain joins TRBV10-3 and TRBJ1-1, with TRBD1 as a possible D gene (5 bases). V was cut by 6 bases and J by 3 bases, with 17 bases left in between. This CDR3 is built from 15 residues. Germline V CDR1 and CDR2: ENHRY, SYGVKD. CDR3 in DNA: TGTGCCATCAGGAAGGGGTGGGTATCGGACACTGAAGCTTTCTTT. As protein: CAIRKGWVSDTEAFF.

The rearrangement links TRBV20-1 to TRBJ2-3, with D possibly TRBD2 on 7 matching bases. CDR3 length: 18 amino acids. Trimming removed 3 bases from V and 1 base from J, with 23 bases in between. CDR1 is DFQATT and CDR2 is SNEGSKA in the germline V gene (reference sequence). CDR3 coding DNA: TGCAGTGCTAGTAGGGGTCGCGGGGGCCTACTGGGCACAGATACGCAGTATTTT. Amino acids: CSASRGRGGLLGTDTQYF.

The chain is built from TRBV2 and TRBJ2-1; a possible D gene is TRBD2 (7 bases). V lost 6 bases and J 10 bases, leaving 19 bases between the germline ends. Germline loops: CDR1 SNHLY, CDR2 FYNNEI. This CDR3 region has 14 residues. DNA of the CDR3: TGTGCCAGCAGGCCAGGACTAGGGGGTTTGGAGCAGTTCTTC. Protein: CASRPGLGGLEQFF.

This chain uses TRBV27 with TRBJ2-1; TRBD1 might be the D (5 bases). The germline V gene encodes CDR1 MNHEY and CDR2 SMNVEV (reference sequence). The CDR3 sequence is 14 residues long. The germline V and J ends were trimmed by 7 bases and 2 bases, with 12 bases remaining between them. The CDR3 region has the DNA TGTGCCAGCACCTTAGCAGGGCCCTACAATGAGCAGTTCTTC. Residues: CASTLAGPYNEQFF.

The rearrangement uses TRBV3-1 (or the pseudogene TRBV3-2) and TRBJ2-3; TRBD2 matches at 8 bases. Germline values: CDR1 LGHDT, CDR2 YNNKEL (reference sequence). J lost 0 bases, V lost 4 bases, and 3 bases had no gene match. The CDR3 sequence is 15 residues long. The CDR3 loop reads CASSRGGMSTDTQYF. The CDR3 DNA reads as TGTGCCAGCAGCCGCGGGGGGATGAGCACAGATACGCAGTATTTT.

The rearrangement uses TRBV6-5 and TRBJ1-1; D is possibly TRBD1 (5 bases). Germline V gives CDR1 MNHEY, CDR2 SVGAGI. V was cut by 5 bases and J by 3 bases, with 10 bases left in between. CDR3 size: 13 residues. The DNA for the CDR3 is TGTGCCAGCAGTACAGACAGAGACACTGAAGCTTTCTTT. This encodes CASSTDRDTEAFF.

This clone was detected only once. The chain recombines TRBV3-1 (or the pseudogene TRBV3-2) with TRBJ1-1; 7 nucleotides line up with TRBD1. V shed 6 bases, J shed 8 bases, and the junction held 9 bases outside the gene matches. Germline CDR1 and CDR2: LGHDT and YNNKEL (reference sequence). CDR3 length: 13 amino acids. The CDR3 nucleotides read TGTGCCAGCAGTCACAGGGGATCCCCCGAAGCTTTCTTT. It translates to CASSHRGSPEAFF.

V and J are TRBV6-5 and TRBJ2-7; the D is unclear. This CDR3 spans 15 amino acids. Germline V gene sequence: CDR1 MNHEY, CDR2 SVGAGI. Trimming pared 0 bases from V and 3 bases from J, leaving 12 bases between. The CDR3 nucleotides read TGTGCCAGCAGTTACTCGTTCGGGTCAGACTACGAGCAGTACTTC. Translated, it gives CASSYSFGSDYEQYF.

V gene TRBV18 combines with J gene TRBJ1-1; D possibly corresponds to TRBD1 (6 bases). V lost 0 bases to trimming and J lost 7 bases, with 6 bases between them. From germline, CDR1 is KGHSH and CDR2 LQKENI. CDR3 size: 12 residues. DNA for the CDR3: TGTGCCAGCTCACCACCCAGGGGTGAAGCTTTCTTT. Residues: CASSPPRGEAFF.